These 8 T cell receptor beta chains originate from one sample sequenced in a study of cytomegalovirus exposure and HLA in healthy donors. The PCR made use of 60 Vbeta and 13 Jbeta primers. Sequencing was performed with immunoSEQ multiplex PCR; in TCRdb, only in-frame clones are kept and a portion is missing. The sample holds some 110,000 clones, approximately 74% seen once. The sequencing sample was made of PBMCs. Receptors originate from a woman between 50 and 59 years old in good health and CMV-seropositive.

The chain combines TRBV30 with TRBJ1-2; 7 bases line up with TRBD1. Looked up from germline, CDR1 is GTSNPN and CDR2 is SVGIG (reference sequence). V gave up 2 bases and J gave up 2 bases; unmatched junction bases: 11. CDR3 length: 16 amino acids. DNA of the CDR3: TGTGCCTGGAGTCCTACCGGGACAGCCAGAAACTATGGCTACACCTTC. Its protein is CAWSPTGTARNYGYTF.

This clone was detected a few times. The CDR3 region has the DNA TGCGCCAGCAGCTTGCATACAGGTTTAGCTTTCTTT. Translating it yields CASSLHTGLAFF. The chain couples TRBV5-1 to TRBJ1-1, with D perhaps matching TRBD1 (5 bases). Trimming stripped 1 base from V and 10 bases from J, with 11 bases between. The CDR3 runs to 12 residues. Germline CDR1 SGHRS, CDR2 YFSETQ. The full variable domain, completed using reference TRBV5-1 and TRBJ1-1, is KAGVTQTPRYLIKTRGQQVTLSCSPISGHRSVSWYQQTPGQGLQFLFEYFSETQRNKGNFPGRFSGRQFSNSRSEMNVSTLELGDSALYLCASSLHTGLAFFGQGTRLTVV.

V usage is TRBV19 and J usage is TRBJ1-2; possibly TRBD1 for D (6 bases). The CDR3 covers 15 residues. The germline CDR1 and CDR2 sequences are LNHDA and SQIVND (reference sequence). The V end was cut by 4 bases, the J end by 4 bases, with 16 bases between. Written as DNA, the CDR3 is TGTGCCAGTAGTACCGAGACAGGACCGGGCTATGGCTACACCTTC. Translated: CASSTETGPGYGYTF.

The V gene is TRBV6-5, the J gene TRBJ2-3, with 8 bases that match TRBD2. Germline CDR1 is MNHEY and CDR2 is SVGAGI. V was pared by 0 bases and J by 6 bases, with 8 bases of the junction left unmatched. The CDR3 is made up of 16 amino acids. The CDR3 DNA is TGTGCCAGCAGTTACTCGACCGCGGGGGGCCGGGATACGCAGTATTTT. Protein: CASSYSTAGGRDTQYF.

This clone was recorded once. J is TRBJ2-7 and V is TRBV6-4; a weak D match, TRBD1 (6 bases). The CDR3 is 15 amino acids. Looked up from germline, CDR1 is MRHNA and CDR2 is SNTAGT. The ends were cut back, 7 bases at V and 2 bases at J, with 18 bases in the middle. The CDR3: CASNPARRGAYEQYF. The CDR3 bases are TGTGCCAGCAACCCCGCCCGCAGGGGTGCCTACGAGCAGTACTTC.

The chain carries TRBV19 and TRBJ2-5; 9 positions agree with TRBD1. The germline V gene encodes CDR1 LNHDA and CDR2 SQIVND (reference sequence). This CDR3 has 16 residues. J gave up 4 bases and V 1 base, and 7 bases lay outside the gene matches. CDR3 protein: CASSIAGDREGETQYF. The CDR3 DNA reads TGTGCCAGTAGTATAGCCGGGGACAGGGAAGGAGAGACCCAGTACTTC.

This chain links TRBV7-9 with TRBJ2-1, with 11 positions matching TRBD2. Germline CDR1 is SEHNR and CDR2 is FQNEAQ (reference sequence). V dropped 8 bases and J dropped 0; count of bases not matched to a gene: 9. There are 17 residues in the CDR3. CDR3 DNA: TGTGCCAGCTGCTCCGTAGCGGGGGGGCCCTCCTACAATGAGCAGTTCTTC. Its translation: CASCSVAGGPSYNEQFF. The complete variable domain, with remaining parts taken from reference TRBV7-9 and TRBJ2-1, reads DTGVSQNPRHKITKRGQNVTFRCDPISEHNRLYWYRQTLGQGPEFLTYFQNEAQLEKSRLLSDRFSAERPKGSFSTLEIQRTEQGDSAMYLCASCSVAGGPSYNEQFFGPGTRLTVL.

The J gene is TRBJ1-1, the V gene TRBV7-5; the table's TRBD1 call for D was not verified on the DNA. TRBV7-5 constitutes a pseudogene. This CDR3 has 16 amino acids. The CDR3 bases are TGTGTCAGAAGCTTTGGACAGAAGCCACCGAACACTGAAGCTTTCTTT. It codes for CVRSFGQKPPNTEAFF.